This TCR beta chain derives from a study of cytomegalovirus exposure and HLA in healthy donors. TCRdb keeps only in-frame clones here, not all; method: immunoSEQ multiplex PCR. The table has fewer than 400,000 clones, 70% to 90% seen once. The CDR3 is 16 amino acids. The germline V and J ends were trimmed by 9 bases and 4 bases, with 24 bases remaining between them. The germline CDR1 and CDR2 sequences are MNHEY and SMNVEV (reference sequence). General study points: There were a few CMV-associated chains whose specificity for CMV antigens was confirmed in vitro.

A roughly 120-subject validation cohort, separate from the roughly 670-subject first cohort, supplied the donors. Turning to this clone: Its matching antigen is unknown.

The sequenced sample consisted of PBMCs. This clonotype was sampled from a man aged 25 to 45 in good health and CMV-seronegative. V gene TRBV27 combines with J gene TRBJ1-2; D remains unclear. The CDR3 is CASRVTADSRIYGYTF. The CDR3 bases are TGTGCCAGTCGCGTGACGGCGGACTCCCGGATCTATGGCTACACCTTC.